Sequencing of this T cell receptor (beta chain) was carried out in a study of T-cell memory formation after mild COVID-19. Study-wide background: Clusters were largely donor specific.

TCRdb passed the 5' RACE reads through MiXCR, listing each CDR3 protein once. The data contain 150,000 to 200,000 distinct CDR3 sequences, 16% of them singletons. This clonotype was counted only a few times. Its antigen is as yet unknown. The CDR3 spans 13 residues. The germline V and J ends were trimmed by 5 bases and 7 bases, with 14 bases remaining between them. General study results and limits: Clones contracting day 15 to 85 were balanced CD4/CD8; later expanders leaned CD4+. Whether second-wave clones peaking at day 37 were SARS-CoV-2 specific went unconfirmed. Memory from before infection featured some responding clones, which suggests cross-reactive memory joined.

This receptor was taken from an adult woman who had mild COVID-19 (a few samples of this study predate the infection). Cell type and time point are not known. The material sequenced was PBMCs or a T cell subset sorted from them (not recorded which). This chain connects TRBV12-3 or TRBV12-4 to TRBJ1-2; tentative D call: TRBD1 (5 bases). CDR3 region: CASSTPGLGGYTF. The CDR3, as DNA: TGTGCCAGCAGTACTCCAGGGTTAGGTGGCTACACCTTC.